This TCR beta chain originates from a study of blood T cells in healthy people across ages. Study observations and caveats: PBMCs went unsorted, and a conclusive naive versus antigen-experienced comparison was therefore prevented.

There are 15 residues in the CDR3. CDR1 KGHSH and CDR2 LQKENI come from the germline V gene. Trimming pared 0 bases from V and 6 bases from J, leaving 11 bases between. Each individual donor underwent a draw of roughly 10 milliliters of peripheral blood. Next came a second PCR, run for roughly 6 to 11 cycles, which used a sample-barcoded 5' primer along with a J-beta primer mix. One entry per CDR3 protein, called by TCRdb with MiXCR from the 5' RACE reads. Of roughly 700,000 distinct CDR3 sequences in the sample, over 45% are singletons; the top ten hold 25% to 35%. As concerns this clonotype: Its antigen is not known.

The sequencing sample was made of blood. The receptor's source is a woman aged 60-75 years in good health. The chain recombines TRBV18 with TRBJ1-4; no clear D. The DNA for the CDR3 is TGTGCCAGCTCACCACCAAGTTACGGCGATGAAAAACTGTTTTTT. Its translation is CASSPPSYGDEKLFF.